The rows below give T cell receptor beta chains drawn from one sample of a study of T cell repertoires in cytomegalovirus infection. A single record per CDR3 protein comes from TCRdb applying MiXCR to the reads. The data show 55,000 to 70,000 distinct CDR3 sequences, with 33% seen just once and around 70% held by the top ten. No antigen is known for these receptors. Sample: PBMCs, sequenced either directly or after in vitro stimulation (not recorded which). Every receptor here comes from a human donor in good health (CMV status not recorded). Some clones in this sample may be carry-over from other donors' samples. Each CDR3 is given with its conserved first and last residue. D genes are given only for firm matches. Clone size is stated in some rows and not others, as once, few, many or a class when expanded.

>once|TRBV4-3|NA|TRBJ1-1
CASSQAFRANTEAFF
TGCGCCAGCAGCCAAGCTTTTCGGGCGAACACTGAAGCTTTCTTT
>many|TRBV7-6|NA|TRBJ1-1
CASSLGRAGNTEAFF
TGTGCCAGCAGCTTAGGACGCGCAGGGAACACTGAAGCTTTCTTT
>few|TRBV7-2|NA|TRBJ2-1
CASSLSGGFTYNEQFF
TGTGCCAGCAGCTTATCGGGGGGCTTCACCTACAATGAGCAGTTCTTC
>NA|TRBV5-5|TRBD1|TRBJ2-3
CASSLADRSTDTQYF
TGTGCCAGCAGCTTGGCGGACAGGAGCACAGATACGCAGTATTTT
>many|TRBV7-9|NA|TRBJ1-5
CASSLGASSNQPQHF
TGTGCCAGCAGCTTAGGAGCCTCGAGCAATCAGCCCCAGCATTTT
>few|TRBV7-2|NA|TRBJ1-5
CASSPTAPGQPQHF
TGTGCCAGCAGCCCGACCGCGCCGGGTCAGCCCCAGCATTTT
>many|TRBV7-2|TRBD1|TRBJ1-5
CASSPQGTYSNQPQHF
TGTGCCAGCAGTCCACAGGGGACTTATAGCAATCAGCCCCAGCATTTT
>few|TRBV2|NA|TRBJ1-5
CASRVGSSGNQPQHF
TGTGCCAGCAGGGTAGGGTCCTCTGGCAATCAGCCCCAGCATTTT
>once|TRBV15|TRBD2|TRBJ2-1
CATSILAGPFNEQFF
TGTGCCACCAGCATCTTAGCGGGGCCCTTCAATGAGCAGTTCTTC
>NA|TRBV9|NA|TRBJ2-5
CASSASGTVQETQYF
TGTGCCAGCAGCGCCAGCGGGACAGTCCAAGAGACCCAGTACTTC
>many|TRBV11-1|TRBD2|TRBJ2-3
CASSLAASGAAGDTQYF
TGTGCCAGCAGCTTGGCGGCTAGCGGGGCCGCGGGGGATACGCAGTATTTT
>NA|TRBV5-6|NA|TRBJ1-2
CASSLGRRHLYGYTF
TGTGCCAGCAGCTTGGGCCGGAGACACCTCTATGGCTACACCTTC
>NA|TRBV6-6|TRBD2|TRBJ2-1
CASSRTSGHEQFF
TGTGCCAGCAGTCGGACTAGCGGTCATGAGCAGTTCTTC
>NA|TRBV5-1|TRBD2|TRBJ2-5
CASSETSSETQYF
TGCGCCAGCAGCGAGACTAGCTCGGAGACCCAGTACTTC